This TCR beta chain derives from a study of response to subunit inactivated influenza vaccine. This clonotype was seen only a few times. TCRdb used MiXCR to reprocess the RT-PCR reads, holding one entry per CDR3 protein. The table records 500,000 to 550,000 distinct CDR3 sequences, approximately 24% of them present only once. CDR1 and CDR2 from the germline V gene are SGHTA and FQGNSA. CDR3 length: 12 amino acids. V lost 2 bases and J 10 bases, leaving 10 bases between the germline ends. These records were also assigned to another study, of T cells expressing NK-cell markers. That investigation notes: What made the TCR beta cDNA was 5'RACE template switching with UMIs. The study found dominant NKG2C+ clonotypes at about 1.0-7.0% of CD8+ T cells in about six donors.

This clonotype was sampled from a man aged 45 to 65 who received an inactivated influenza vaccine. Material: CD4+ T cells sorted from PBMCs, obtained roughly 13 days after vaccination. The chain has TRBV7-2 and TRBJ2-3, with no clear D. CDR3 bases: TGTGCCAGCAGCTTAATGGCCGCCTCGCAGTATTTT. Its translation: CASSLMAASQYF.